Sequencing of this T cell receptor (beta chain) was carried out in a study of regulatory T cells in long-lasting Graves disease. Through Arm-PCR of CDR3 regions and iRepertoire HTBI primers, TCR beta libraries were built. MiXCR, run by TCRdb on the multiplex PCR reads, gives a single entry per CDR3 protein. The sample holds 250,000 to 400,000 distinct CDR3 sequences, 15% to 20% seen once. Described time point: newly diagnosed GD, antithyroid drugs for less than 3 months. PBMC RNA was the source of the TCR library. Patients hailed from an endocrinology department in Xi'an, China. A volume of around 9.9 milliliters of peripheral blood was collected in EDTA tubes. Study-wide findings and caveats: Persistent patients had more shared public clonotypes (roughly 2,500) than new patients (approximately 970). The study found TRBV28, TRBJ1-2 and TRBJ2-5 favored in persistent disease.

In its sample, this clonotype was seen many times. Its target is not known. A far larger clone is only one base removed, so a read error is likely. V was cut by 8 bases and J by 1 base, with 11 bases left in between. The CDR3 has 13 residues. Germline V gene data show CDR1 as MDHEN and CDR2 as SYDVKM. The source was peripheral blood mononuclear cells (PBMCs), collected at new diagnosis, from a patient treated with antithyroid drugs. This chain uses TRBV28 with TRBJ1-1; a possible D gene is TRBD1 (5 bases). The receptor's source is a female donor with Graves disease. The CDR3 region is CASEGVSNTEAFF. The CDR3 DNA is TGTGCCAGCGAAGGGGTATCGAACACTGAAGCTTTCTTT.